This entry lists 10 T cell receptor beta chains sequenced from one sample in a study of shared clonotypes between healthy human individuals. Profiling relied on immunoSEQ multiplex PCR, and the TCRdb table lists in-frame clones only, not all of them. The data contain approximately 2.5 million clones, over 85% of them singletons. The sequencing input was naive CD4+ T cells from PBMCs. As to subset: CD45RA+ positively selected. These receptors originate from a young man in good health. Some clones in this sample may be carry-over from other donors' samples.

This clone was seen only once. The genes are TRBV5-1 and TRBJ1-2, with D possibly being TRBD1 (6 bases). Looked up from germline, CDR1 is SGHRS and CDR2 is YFSETQ. The CDR3 has 15 amino acids. The germline V and J ends were trimmed by 4 bases and 5 bases, with 18 bases remaining between them. CDR3 protein: CASSPTGGYSYGYTF. The DNA of the CDR3 is TGCGCCAGCAGCCCGACAGGAGGCTATTCTTATGGCTACACCTTC.

The V call is TRBV7-9, the J call TRBJ1-1, with D possibly being TRBD1 (6 bases). Germline V gene data show CDR1 as SEHNR and CDR2 as FQNEAQ (reference sequence). The ends were cut back, 2 bases at V and 1 base at J, with 11 bases in the middle. This CDR3 has 15 residues. This CDR3 is CASSLSTGKNTEAFF. The CDR3 DNA sequence: TGTGCCAGCAGCTTATCGACAGGAAAGAACACTGAAGCTTTCTTT.

This clone has only one observation. V and J are TRBV18 and TRBJ1-1, with D hard to call. In germline, CDR1 is KGHSH, CDR2 LQKENI. The V gene lost 1 base and the J gene lost 4 bases, with 19 bases spanning the gap. The CDR3 has 17 residues. The CDR3 loop reads CASSPLPGGVRSTEAFF. The CDR3 DNA reads as TGTGCCAGCTCACCACTCCCGGGCGGGGTCAGAAGCACTGAAGCTTTCTTT.

V gene TRBV7-8 combines with J gene TRBJ1-4, with TRBD1 matching over 7 bases. The CDR3 loop spans 15 amino acids. Losses at the gene ends were 0 bases for V and 7 bases for J; bases not matched to a gene: 5. Germline values: CDR1 SGHVS, CDR2 FQNEAQ. CDR3 amino acids: CASSLATGWGEKLFF. DNA of the CDR3: TGTGCCAGCAGCTTAGCGACAGGGTGGGGTGAAAAACTGTTTTTT.

The V gene is TRBV6-6, the J gene TRBJ2-1; possibly TRBD1 or TRBD2 for D (5 bases each). This CDR3 has 13 residues. Trimming removed 8 bases from V and 3 bases from J, with 11 bases in between. The germline V gene has CDR1 MNHNY and CDR2 SVGAGI (reference sequence). This CDR3 reads CASGTGRYNEQFF. CDR3 sequence (DNA): TGTGCCAGCGGGACGGGACGCTACAATGAGCAGTTCTTC.

V gene TRBV4-2 combines with J gene TRBJ2-2; D is ambiguous. Per germline, CDR1 LGHNA and CDR2 YNFKEQ. V lost 0 bases and J lost 5, with 10 bases in between. CDR3 length: 15 residues. CDR3 DNA: TGTGCCAGCAGCCAAGACTCCCGTTTGACCGGGGAGCTGTTTTTT. Translated: CASSQDSRLTGELFF.

The J gene is TRBJ2-1, the V gene TRBV19; TRBD2 matches 10 bases. V lost 4 bases, J lost 15 bases, and 15 bases stayed unmatched. Germline V gene lookup returns CDR1 LNHDA and CDR2 SQIVND (reference sequence). The CDR3 runs to 15 residues. In DNA form, the CDR3 reads TGTGCCAGTAGTACCGAGCGGGAGGGTATCCCCCCGATGTTCTTC. Its protein product is CASSTEREGIPPMFF.

The rearrangement uses TRBV7-9 and TRBJ1-2; D not certain. Deletions cut 6 bases from V and 0 bases from J, with 14 bases between. The CDR3 sequence is 15 residues long. The germline CDR1 and CDR2 sequences are SEHNR and FQNEAQ (reference sequence). In DNA form, the CDR3 reads TGTGCCAGCAGTCCCAATTGGGGAGCTAACTATGGCTACACCTTC. Translation gives CASSPNWGANYGYTF.

The gene calls are TRBV19 and TRBJ2-5; the D is unclear. V was pared by 6 bases and J by 4 bases, with 9 bases between. Germline CDR1 and CDR2: LNHDA and SQIVND (reference sequence). This CDR3 has 12 residues. Here the CDR3 reads CASSYHGETQYF. The CDR3 DNA sequence: TGTGCCAGTAGCTATCATGGAGAGACCCAGTACTTC.

About this clone itself: The identical CDR3 is also encoded by other nucleotide sequences in the sample. This chain links TRBV6-6 with TRBJ1-2; D gene unclear. This CDR3 has 13 amino acids. Germline CDR1 MNHNY, CDR2 SVGAGI (reference sequence). V dropped 4 bases and J dropped 1 base, with 7 bases sitting between them. Here the CDR3 reads CASSLDGNYGYTF. The CDR3 region has the DNA TGTGCCAGCAGTTTGGACGGTAACTATGGCTACACCTTC.